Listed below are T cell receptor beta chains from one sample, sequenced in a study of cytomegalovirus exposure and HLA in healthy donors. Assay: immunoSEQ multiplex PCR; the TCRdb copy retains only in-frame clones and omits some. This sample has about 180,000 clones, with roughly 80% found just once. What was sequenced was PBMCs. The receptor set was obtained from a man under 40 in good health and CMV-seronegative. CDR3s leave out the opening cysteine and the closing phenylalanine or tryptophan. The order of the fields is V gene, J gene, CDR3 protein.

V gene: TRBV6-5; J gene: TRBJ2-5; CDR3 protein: ASSYYPSQNQETQY
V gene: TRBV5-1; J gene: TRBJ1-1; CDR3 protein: ASSLAQTGWATEAF
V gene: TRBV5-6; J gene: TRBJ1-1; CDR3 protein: ASSLAGQGMNTEAF
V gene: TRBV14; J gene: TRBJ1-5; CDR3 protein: ASSQDPQKNNSNQPQH
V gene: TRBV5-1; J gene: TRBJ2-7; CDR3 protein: ASSFSGTGVEQY
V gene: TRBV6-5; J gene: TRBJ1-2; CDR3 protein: ASSYQGAYGYT
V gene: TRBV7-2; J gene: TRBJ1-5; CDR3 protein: ASSLGQASQPQH
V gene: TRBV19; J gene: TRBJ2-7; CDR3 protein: ASSPRTGGEQY
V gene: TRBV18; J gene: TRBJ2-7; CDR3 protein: ASSATPTGYEQY
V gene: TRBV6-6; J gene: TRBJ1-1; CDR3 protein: ASSSMFGYEAF
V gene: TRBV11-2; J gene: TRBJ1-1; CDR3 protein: ASNPGGRVDEAF
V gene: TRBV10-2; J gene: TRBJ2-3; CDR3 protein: ASSHTGTGVADTQY
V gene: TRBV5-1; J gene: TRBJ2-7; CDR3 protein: ASSLDRVGYEQY
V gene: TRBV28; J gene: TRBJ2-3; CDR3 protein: ASSLKSGLRDTQY
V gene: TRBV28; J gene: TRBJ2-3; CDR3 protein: ASRPNGAGGPWDTQY
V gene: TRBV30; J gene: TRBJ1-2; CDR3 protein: AWSVQGTPSYGYT
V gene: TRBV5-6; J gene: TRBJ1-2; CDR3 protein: ASSSRGGYT
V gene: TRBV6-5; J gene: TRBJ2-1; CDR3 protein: ASSRGAVSYNEQF
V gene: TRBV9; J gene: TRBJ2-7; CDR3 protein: ASSPRLAGYEQY
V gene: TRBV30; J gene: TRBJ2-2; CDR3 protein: AWRPTSVPGELF
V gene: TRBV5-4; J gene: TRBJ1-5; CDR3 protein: ASSLDPGQPQH
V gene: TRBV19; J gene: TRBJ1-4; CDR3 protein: ASSSPRQGDEKLF
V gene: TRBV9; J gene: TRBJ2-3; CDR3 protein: ASSVDSVTSGGQGDTQY
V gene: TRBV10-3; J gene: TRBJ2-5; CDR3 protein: AISDLTSPGETQY
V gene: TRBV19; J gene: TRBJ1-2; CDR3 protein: ASSPGSGYT